The source of this TCR beta chain is a study of T cell repertoires in cytomegalovirus infection. Across the whole study: Recently described HLA-C-restricted plus well-studied HLA-B-restricted CMV epitopes were used. Public TCR beta signature analysis indicated the presence of both CMV infection and matching HLA type.

From the reads, TCRdb called clonotypes with MiXCR, one entry per CDR3 protein. Of about 220,000 distinct CDR3 sequences detected, 30% to 45% appear once; the ten largest clones hold around 60%. This clonotype was found a few times. The antigen remains unidentified. Germline assignment: CDR1 SGHTA and CDR2 FQGNSA. The CDR3 has 17 residues. Trimming cost V 5 bases and J 0 bases, with 18 bases left between them. Overall study results and limits: The ex vivo response was dominated by HLA-C-restricted CMV-specific TCR beta clonotypes.

The chain links TRBV7-2 to TRBJ2-3; perhaps TRBD2 as D (6 bases). The clonotype was recovered from a human donor in good health (CMV status not recorded). Some clones in this sample may be carry-over from other donors' samples. Sequenced material: CD8+ T cells from cultured PBMCs, taken from culture after CMV antigen stimulation. CDR3 sequence: CASSMLWASESTDTQYF. For the CDR3, the DNA is TGTGCCAGCAGCATGCTCTGGGCTAGCGAGAGCACAGATACGCAGTATTTT.